These T cell receptor beta chains were read from a single sample in a study of T cell clonotyping in hematopoietic cell transplantation. Only in-frame clones appear in the TCRdb table, and some are missing; sequencing was by immunoSEQ multiplex PCR. The table includes under 45,000 clones, over 80% detected once. Specimen: peripheral blood mononuclear cells. Source of these receptors: a woman between 40 and 55 years old in good health. Some clones in this sample may be carry-over from other donors' samples. The CDR3 runs from the conserved cysteine through the conserved F or W. Fields, in order: CDR3 length, D gene, J gene, clone size, V gene, CDR3 protein, CDR3 DNA. A D gene is named only where the DNA matches it firmly. Not every row has a clone size; where given, it reads once, few, many or a size class.

>17|TRBD1|TRBJ2-6|-|TRBV10-3
CATNPGGRGSGANVLTF
TGTGCCACTAACCCAGGGGGCCGAGGCTCTGGGGCCAACGTCCTGACTTTC
>15|TRBD1|TRBJ1-4|-|TRBV2
CASQRGLGSNEKLFF
TGTGCCAGCCAGAGGGGGCTGGGAAGTAATGAAAAACTGTTTTTT
>13|-|TRBJ1-1|-|TRBV29-1
CSVEGRLNTEAFF
TGCAGCGTTGAAGGGAGGTTGAACACTGAAGCTTTCTTT
>13|TRBD1|TRBJ2-7|-|TRBV11-2
CASSLAQGNEQYF
TGTGCCAGCAGCTTAGCACAGGGGAACGAGCAGTACTTC
>14|-|TRBJ1-1|-|TRBV23-1
CASSQLQGCGEAFF
TGCGCCAGCAGTCAGCTACAGGGTTGCGGTGAAGCTTTCTTT
>12|-|TRBJ2-7|-|TRBV10-1
CASSAPSGEQYF
TGCGCCAGCAGTGCCCCCTCTGGAGAGCAGTACTTC
>14|-|TRBJ2-5|once|TRBV7-6
CASSIQGRGETQYF
TGTGCCAGCAGCATACAGGGTCGGGGGGAGACCCAGTACTTC
>14|-|TRBJ1-2|-|TRBV30
CAWEGGGTAYGYTF
TGTGCCTGGGAAGGGGGGGGGACGGCTTATGGCTACACCTTC
>16|-|TRBJ2-7|-|TRBV28
CASSFKDDDLEYEQYF
TGTGCCAGCAGTTTTAAGGACGATGACCTAGAGTACGAGCAGTACTTC
>14|-|TRBJ2-3|-|TRBV28
CASRPAGSTDTQYF
TGTGCCAGCAGGCCCGCGGGGAGCACAGATACGCAGTATTTT
>15|TRBD2|TRBJ2-7|few|TRBV5-1
CASSFSGGSLYEQYF
TGCGCCAGCAGCTTTTCCGGCGGGAGTCTGTACGAGCAGTACTTC